The following is a T cell receptor beta chain sequence with its context. What it binds is not known. Looked up from germline, CDR1 is SGHNT and CDR2 is YYREEE (reference sequence). The CDR3 runs to 15 residues. The junction had 10 bases not matched to a gene; V was cut back by 3 bases and J by 8 bases. Mismatch repair deficiency was confirmed in all patients, by PCR or immunohistochemistry. The sample is drawn from a study of PD-1 blockade in mismatch repair-deficient tumors. Overall study: Patients had about a dozen mismatch repair-deficient cancer types, all previously treated and progressing.

Sequencing used immunoSEQ multiplex PCR; TCRdb keeps in-frame clones, though not all of them. The repertoire holds fewer than 100,000 clones, with about 84% as singletons. The study, taken as a whole, reports: Rapid post-treatment expansion, then contraction, generally preceding radiologic response, marked tumor-resident clones.

The chain has TRBV5-4 and TRBJ2-1; 8 nucleotides agree with TRBD1. This sequence originates from an adult with mismatch repair-deficient cancer. The material was peripheral blood, obtained 12 weeks after starting pembrolizumab. CDR3 in amino acids: CASSWGQVVGDEQFF. CDR3 nucleotide sequence: TGTGCCAGCAGCTGGGGACAGGTAGTAGGAGATGAGCAGTTCTTC.